This passage covers 8 T cell receptor beta chains from one sample sequenced in a study of T cell repertoires in cytomegalovirus infection. TCRdb reprocessed the reads via MiXCR and lists one record per CDR3 protein. Among around 740,000 distinct CDR3 sequences, approximately 40% were seen once, and the ten largest hold 2.5% to 3%. The sequencing input was PBMCs. These receptors came from a human donor in good health (CMV status not recorded). Some clones in this sample may be carry-over from other donors' samples.

This clonotype appeared a few times. V gene TRBV28 combines with J gene TRBJ1-1; D gene uncertain. Germline V gene sequence: CDR1 MDHEN, CDR2 SYDVKM. Trimming cost V 4 bases and J 5 bases, with 23 bases left between them. This CDR3 region has 17 residues. This CDR3 reads CASSSPPNWAAPTEAFF. CDR3 in DNA: TGTGCCAGCAGTTCCCCTCCTAATTGGGCAGCTCCTACTGAAGCTTTCTTT.

The chain employs TRBV10-3 and TRBJ1-4; TRBD1 aligns across 7 bases. The CDR3 sequence is 12 residues long. V dropped 4 bases and J dropped 8; count of bases not matched to a gene: 1. The V gene's germline CDR1 is ENHRY and CDR2 SYGVKD. The CDR3 is CAISGGGEKLFF. The CDR3 DNA is TGTGCCATCAGTGGAGGGGGCGAAAAACTGTTTTTT.

The chain carries TRBV7-6 and TRBJ2-3; the D gene is possibly TRBD1 (6 bases). The germline V gene has CDR1 SGHVS and CDR2 FNYEAQ. V lost 0 bases and J 1 base, leaving 11 bases between the germline ends. The CDR3 has 16 amino acids. This chain's CDR3 is CASSLANRVGTDTQYF. CDR3 coding DNA: TGTGCCAGCAGCTTAGCGAACAGGGTTGGCACAGATACGCAGTATTTT.

In its sample, this clonotype was seen many times. CDR3 in DNA: TGTGCCAGCACCCGGGCCAGCTCCTACTATGGCTACACCTTC. Protein sequence: CASTRASSYYGYTF. The chain is built from TRBV7-2 and TRBJ1-2; D uncertain. Looked up from germline, CDR1 is SGHTA and CDR2 is FQGNSA. The CDR3 runs 14 residues. V lost 7 bases to trimming and J lost 3 bases, with 15 bases between them.

V usage is TRBV7-9 and J usage is TRBJ2-1; 10 bases map to TRBD2. The germline V gene encodes CDR1 SEHNR and CDR2 FQNEAQ (reference sequence). V gave up 3 bases and J gave up 14 bases; unmatched junction bases: 16. The CDR3 contains 16 residues. The CDR3 sequence: CASSFLEREGSLRKFF. CDR3 nucleotide sequence: TGTGCCAGCAGCTTCCTGGAGCGGGAGGGATCCTTAAGAAAGTTCTTC.

The rearrangement uses TRBV20-1 and TRBJ2-1; 8 bases match TRBD2. From germline, CDR1 is DFQATT and CDR2 SNEGSKA (reference sequence). The ends lost 4 bases at V and 9 bases at J; junction bases unmatched: 8. This CDR3 is built from 13 residues. In DNA, the CDR3 is TGCAGTGCTACGGGACTAGTTTTTACTGAGCAGTTCTTC. As protein: CSATGLVFTEQFF.

The J gene is TRBJ1-2, the V gene TRBV6-1, with a weak D call TRBD1 (6 bases). This CDR3 spans 12 amino acids. Trimming shortened V by 6 bases and J by 11 bases, and 16 bases separated the two germline ends. Germline V lookup: CDR1 MNHNS, CDR2 SASEGT. The CDR3 spells CASSLQGGWYTF. The CDR3 bases are TGTGCCAGCAGCCTACAGGGAGGGTGGTACACCTTC.

The chain combines TRBV11-2 with TRBJ2-7; D is possibly TRBD1 (6 bases). Germline V CDR1 and CDR2: SGHAT, FQNNGV. Between the trimmed V and J ends, which lost 0 bases and 4 bases, there was a span of 22 bases. The CDR3 has 18 amino acids. The CDR3 sequence: CASSLDQVTGTTRYEQYF. The CDR3 DNA sequence: TGTGCCAGCAGCTTAGATCAAGTGACCGGGACAACACGATACGAGCAGTACTTC.